The rows below give T cell receptor beta chains drawn from one sample of a study of OX40 agonist ivuxolimab in advanced cancers. Sequencing was performed with immunoSEQ multiplex PCR; in TCRdb, only in-frame clones are kept and a portion is missing. The sample records about 48,000 clones, 70% to 85% being singletons. The source material was CD4+ or CD8+ T cells sorted from blood, sampled in a trial of the OX40 agonist ivuxolimab. The source of these receptors is an adult with an advanced solid tumor such as melanoma, head and neck, liver or kidney cancer. CDR3s include the opening cysteine and the closing phenylalanine or tryptophan. The D gene is left open where the match is weak. Where a row states a size, it is once, few, many or the class of an expanded clone; other rows omit it.

clone size | J gene | V gene | D gene | CDR3 protein | CDR3 DNA
. | TRBJ2-7 | TRBV7-9 | . | CASSLNGYEQYF | TGTGCCAGCAGCTTGAATGGGTACGAGCAGTACTTC
. | TRBJ1-1 | TRBV10-3 | TRBD1 | CAIRSRQGSASTEAFF | TGTGCCATCAGGAGCCGACAGGGCTCGGCAAGCACTGAAGCTTTCTTT
once | TRBJ2-1 | TRBV6-1 | . | CASSEVKGDDYNEQFF | TGTGCCAGCAGTGAAGTCAAGGGAGACGACTACAATGAGCAGTTCTTC
. | TRBJ2-5 | TRBV7-8 | TRBD2 | CASSPPLAGVGETQYF | TGTGCCAGCAGCCCTCCACTAGCGGGAGTGGGAGAGACCCAGTACTTC
. | TRBJ2-7 | TRBV30 | . | CAWGTPSYEQYF | TGTGCCTGGGGCACCCCCTCCTACGAGCAGTACTTC
. | TRBJ2-2 | TRBV15 | . | CATSRDRTSTVTGELFF | TGTGCCACCAGCAGAGATCGTACGAGTACAGTCACCGGGGAGCTGTTTTTT
. | TRBJ2-1 | TRBV7-6 | . | CASSGLGGSNEQFF | TGTGCCAGCAGCGGTCTGGGCGGAAGCAATGAGCAGTTCTTC
. | TRBJ2-5 | TRBV15 | . | CATSRDMAQETQYF | TGTGCCACCAGCAGAGATATGGCGCAAGAGACCCAGTACTTC
. | TRBJ1-2 | TRBV30 | . | CAWSARWGPDYGYTF | TGTGCCTGGAGTGCCCGTTGGGGGCCCGACTATGGCTACACCTTC
. | TRBJ2-5 | TRBV7-9 | . | CASSGRGGTQYF | TGTGCCAGCAGTGGGAGAGGAGGGACCCAGTACTTC
once | TRBJ1-5 | TRBV5-1 | . | CASSFRDSNQPQHF | TGCGCCAGCAGCTTTCGAGATAGCAATCAGCCCCAGCATTTT
. | TRBJ2-4 | TRBV15 | . | CATSRDRKEEGPLAKNIQYF | TGTGCCACCAGCAGAGATAGGAAAGAGGAGGGGCCCCTAGCCAAAAACATTCAGTACTTC